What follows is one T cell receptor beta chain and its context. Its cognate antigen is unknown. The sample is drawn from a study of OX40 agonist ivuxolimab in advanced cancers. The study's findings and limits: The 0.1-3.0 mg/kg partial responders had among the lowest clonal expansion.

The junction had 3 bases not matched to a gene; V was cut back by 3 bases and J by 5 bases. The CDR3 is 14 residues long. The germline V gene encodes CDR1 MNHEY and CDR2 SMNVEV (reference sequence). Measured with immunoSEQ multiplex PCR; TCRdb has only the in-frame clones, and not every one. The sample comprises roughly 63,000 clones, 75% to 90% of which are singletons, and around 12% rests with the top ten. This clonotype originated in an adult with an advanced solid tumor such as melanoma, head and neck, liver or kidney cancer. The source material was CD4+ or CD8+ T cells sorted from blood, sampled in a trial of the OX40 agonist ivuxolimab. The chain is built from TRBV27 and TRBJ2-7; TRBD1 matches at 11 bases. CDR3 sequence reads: CASSFRTGGDEQYF. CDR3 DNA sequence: TGTGCCAGCAGTTTCCGGACAGGGGGCGACGAGCAGTACTTC.